This T cell receptor beta chain was identified during a study of blood T cell repertoires in COVID-19. Clones were sequenced by immunoSEQ multiplex PCR, and TCRdb holds only the in-frame ones, with some missing. The data contain 110,000 to 150,000 clones, around 82% of them singletons. Looked up from germline, CDR1 is SGDLS and CDR2 is YYNGEE. V dropped 0 bases and J dropped 2 bases, with 11 bases sitting between them. The CDR3 covers 15 residues. The chain joins TRBV9 to TRBJ1-1; D is perhaps TRBD1 (6 bases). The sequencing sample was made of peripheral blood. The TCR sequence derives from a human donor in a cohort sampled during active COVID-19. The CDR3 region is CASSVEAGANTEAFF. The CDR3 DNA reads as TGTGCCAGCAGCGTAGAGGCAGGGGCAAACACTGAAGCTTTCTTT.